What follows describes a single T cell receptor beta chain. The sequenced template was RNA, covering the TCR beta CDR3 region. RT-PCR in the first round used HTBI primers; a second-round multiplex PCR followed. TCRdb re-called the multiplex PCR reads through MiXCR, storing one row per CDR3 protein. In the table there are approximately 1.2 million distinct CDR3 sequences, roughly 35% of which are singletons. Exclusion covered patients with other autoimmune diseases or uncontrolled infections (as well as pregnancy or lactation). This sample is part of a study of Graves' ophthalmopathy and Graves' hyperthyroidism. The CDR3 spans 16 residues. The V gene's germline CDR1 is MDHEN and CDR2 SYDVKM. V dropped 1 base and J dropped 4 bases, with 16 bases sitting between them.

The receptor was isolated from an adult man with Graves' hyperthyroidism. Sequenced material: peripheral blood or thyroid tissue (not recorded which). The chain employs TRBV28 and TRBJ1-2; weak D call: TRBD1 (6 bases). CDR3 region: CASSLFEGGMSYGYTF. The CDR3 nucleotides are TGTGCCAGCAGTTTATTTGAAGGGGGTATGAGCTATGGCTACACCTTC.